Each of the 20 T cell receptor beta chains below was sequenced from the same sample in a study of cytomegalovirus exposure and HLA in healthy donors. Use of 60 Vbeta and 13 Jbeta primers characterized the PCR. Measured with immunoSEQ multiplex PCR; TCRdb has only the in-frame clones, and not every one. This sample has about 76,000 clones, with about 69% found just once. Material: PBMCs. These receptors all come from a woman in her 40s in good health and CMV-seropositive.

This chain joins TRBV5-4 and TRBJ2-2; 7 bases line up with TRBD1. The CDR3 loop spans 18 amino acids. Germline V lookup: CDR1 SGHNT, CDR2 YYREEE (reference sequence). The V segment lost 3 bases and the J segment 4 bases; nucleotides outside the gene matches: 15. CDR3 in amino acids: CASSSQQGVASSTGELFF. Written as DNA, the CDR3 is TGTGCCAGCAGCTCTCAGCAGGGGGTCGCAAGTTCCACCGGGGAGCTGTTTTTT.

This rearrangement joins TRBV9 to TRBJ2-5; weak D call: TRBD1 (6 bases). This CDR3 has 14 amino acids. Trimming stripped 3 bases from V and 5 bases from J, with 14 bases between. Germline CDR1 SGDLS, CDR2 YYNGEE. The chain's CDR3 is CASSAGTPSETQYF. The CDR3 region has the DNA TGTGCCAGCAGCGCCGGGACACCAAGCGAGACCCAGTACTTC.

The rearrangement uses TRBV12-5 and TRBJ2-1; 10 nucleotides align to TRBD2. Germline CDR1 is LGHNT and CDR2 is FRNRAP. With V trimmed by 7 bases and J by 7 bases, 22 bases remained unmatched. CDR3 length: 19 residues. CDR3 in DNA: TGTGCTAGTGCCCCCTCGAGCGGGAGGGCCATAGTTGCTCGGAATGAGCAGTTCTTC. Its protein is CASAPSSGRAIVARNEQFF.

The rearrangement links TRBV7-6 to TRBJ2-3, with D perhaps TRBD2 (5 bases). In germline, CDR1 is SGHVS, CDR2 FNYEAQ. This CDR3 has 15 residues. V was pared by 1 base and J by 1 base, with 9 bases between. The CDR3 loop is CASSLVVSGTDTQYF. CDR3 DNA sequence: TGTGCCAGCAGCTTAGTGGTTAGCGGCACAGATACGCAGTATTTT.

The chain's CDR3 is CASTGTGGQPQHF. In DNA form, the CDR3 reads TGTGCCAGCACCGGGACAGGGGGCCAGCCCCAGCATTTT. The J gene is TRBJ1-5, the V gene TRBV7-9, with 12 bases fitting TRBD1. Germline V lookup: CDR1 SEHNR, CDR2 FQNEAQ (reference sequence). The length of the CDR3 is 13 residues. V trimming: 7 bases; J trimming: 7 bases; junction bases outside the gene matches: 2. Full variable domain (outside the CDR3, taken from reference TRBV7-9 and TRBJ1-5): DTGVSQNPRHKITKRGQNVTFRCDPISEHNRLYWYRQTLGQGPEFLTYFQNEAQLEKSRLLSDRFSAERPKGSFSTLEIQRTEQGDSAMYLCASTGTGGQPQHFGDGTRLSIL.

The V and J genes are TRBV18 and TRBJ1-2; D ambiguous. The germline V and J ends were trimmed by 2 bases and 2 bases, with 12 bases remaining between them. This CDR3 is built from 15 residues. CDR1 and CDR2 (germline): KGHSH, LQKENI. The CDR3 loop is CASSPSTVRNYGYTF. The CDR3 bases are TGTGCCAGCTCACCAAGCACAGTTAGGAACTATGGCTACACCTTC.

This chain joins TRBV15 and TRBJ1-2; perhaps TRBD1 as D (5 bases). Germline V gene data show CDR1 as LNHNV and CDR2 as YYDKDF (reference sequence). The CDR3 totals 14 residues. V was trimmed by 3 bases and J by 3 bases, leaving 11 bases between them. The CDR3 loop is CATSRQGFDYGYTF. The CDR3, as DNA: TGTGCCACCAGCAGGCAGGGTTTTGACTATGGCTACACCTTC.

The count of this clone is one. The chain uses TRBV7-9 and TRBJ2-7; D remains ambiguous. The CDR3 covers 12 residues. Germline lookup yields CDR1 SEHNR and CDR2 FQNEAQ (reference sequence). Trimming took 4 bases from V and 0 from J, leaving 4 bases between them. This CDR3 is CASSSVSYEQYF. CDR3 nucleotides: TGTGCCAGCAGCTCAGTCTCCTACGAGCAGTACTTC.

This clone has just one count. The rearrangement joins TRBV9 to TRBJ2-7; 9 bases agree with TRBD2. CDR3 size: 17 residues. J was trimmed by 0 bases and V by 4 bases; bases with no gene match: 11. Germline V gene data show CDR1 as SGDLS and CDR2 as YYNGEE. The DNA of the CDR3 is TGTGCCAGCAGCCCCAACCCTAGCGGGGCGAGCTCCTACGAGCAGTACTTC. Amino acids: CASSPNPSGASSYEQYF.

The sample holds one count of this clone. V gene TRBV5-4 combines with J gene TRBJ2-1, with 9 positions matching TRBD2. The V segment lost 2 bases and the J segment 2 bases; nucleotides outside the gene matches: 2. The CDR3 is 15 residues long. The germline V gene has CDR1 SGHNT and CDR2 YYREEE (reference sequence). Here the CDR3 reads CASSFRGGAYNEQFF. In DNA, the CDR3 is TGTGCCAGCAGCTTCCGCGGGGGGGCCTACAATGAGCAGTTCTTC.

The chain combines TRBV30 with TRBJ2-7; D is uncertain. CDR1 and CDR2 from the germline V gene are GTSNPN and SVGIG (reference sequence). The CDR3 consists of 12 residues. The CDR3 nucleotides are TGTGCTCGAGCTTCGGGCTCCTACGAGCAGTACTTC. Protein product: CARASGSYEQYF.

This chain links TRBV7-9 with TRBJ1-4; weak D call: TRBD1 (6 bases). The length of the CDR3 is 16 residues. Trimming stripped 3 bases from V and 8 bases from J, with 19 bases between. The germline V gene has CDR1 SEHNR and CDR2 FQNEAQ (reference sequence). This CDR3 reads CASSFAQGAGEEKLFF. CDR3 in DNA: TGTGCCAGCAGCTTCGCACAGGGAGCGGGGGAGGAAAAACTGTTTTTT.

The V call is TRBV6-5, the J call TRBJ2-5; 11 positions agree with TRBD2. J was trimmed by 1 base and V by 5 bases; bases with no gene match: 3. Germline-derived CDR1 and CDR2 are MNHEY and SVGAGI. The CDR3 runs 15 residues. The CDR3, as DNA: TGTGCCAGCAGTCCCGGGACTAGCGGCCAAGAGACCCAGTACTTC. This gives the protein CASSPGTSGQETQYF.

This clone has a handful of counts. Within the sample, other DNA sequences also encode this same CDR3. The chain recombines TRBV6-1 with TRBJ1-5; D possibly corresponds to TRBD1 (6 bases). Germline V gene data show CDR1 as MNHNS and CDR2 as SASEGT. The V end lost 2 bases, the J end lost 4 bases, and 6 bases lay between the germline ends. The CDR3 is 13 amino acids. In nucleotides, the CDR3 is TGTGCCAGCAGTGAACAGGGGAATCAGCCCCAGCATTTT. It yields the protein CASSEQGNQPQHF.

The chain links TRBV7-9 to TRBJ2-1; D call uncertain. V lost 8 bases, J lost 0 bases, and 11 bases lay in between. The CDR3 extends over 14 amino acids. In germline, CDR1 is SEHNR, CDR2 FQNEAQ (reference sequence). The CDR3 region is CASFPLSSYNEQFF. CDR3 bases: TGTGCCAGCTTTCCCCTTAGCTCCTACAATGAGCAGTTCTTC.

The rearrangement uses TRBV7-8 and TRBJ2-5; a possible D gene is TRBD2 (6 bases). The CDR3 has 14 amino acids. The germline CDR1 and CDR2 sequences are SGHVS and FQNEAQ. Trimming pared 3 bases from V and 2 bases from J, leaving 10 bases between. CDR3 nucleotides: TGTGCCAGCAGCTTGAGGGCGGGGCAAGAGACCCAGTACTTC. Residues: CASSLRAGQETQYF.

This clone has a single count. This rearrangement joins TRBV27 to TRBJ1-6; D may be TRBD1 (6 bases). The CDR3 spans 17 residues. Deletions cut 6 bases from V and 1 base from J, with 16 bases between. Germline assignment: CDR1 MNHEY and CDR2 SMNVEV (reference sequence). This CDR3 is CASSDDRSVSYNSPLHF. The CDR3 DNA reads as TGTGCCAGCAGCGATGACAGGTCGGTGTCCTATAATTCACCCCTCCACTTT.

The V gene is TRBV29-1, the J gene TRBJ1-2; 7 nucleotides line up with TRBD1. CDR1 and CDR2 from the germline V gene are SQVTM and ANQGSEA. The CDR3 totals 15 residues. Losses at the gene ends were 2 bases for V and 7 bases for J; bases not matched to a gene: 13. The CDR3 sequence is CSVESDTGVGLGYTF. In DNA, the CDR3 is TGCAGCGTTGAATCTGACACAGGGGTGGGGCTTGGCTACACCTTC.

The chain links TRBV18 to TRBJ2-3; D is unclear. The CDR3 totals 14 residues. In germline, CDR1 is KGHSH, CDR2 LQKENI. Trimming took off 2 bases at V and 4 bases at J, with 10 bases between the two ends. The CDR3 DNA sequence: TGTGCCAGCTCACCAAGTCTAGGTGCAGATACGCAGTATTTT. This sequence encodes CASSPSLGADTQYF.

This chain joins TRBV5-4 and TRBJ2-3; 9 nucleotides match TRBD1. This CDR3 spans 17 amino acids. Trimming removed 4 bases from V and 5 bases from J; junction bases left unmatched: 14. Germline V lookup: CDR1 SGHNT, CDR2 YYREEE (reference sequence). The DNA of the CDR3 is TGTGCCAGCAGCCCAGGGACAGGGCTACGGATGGGAGATACGCAGTATTTT. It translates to CASSPGTGLRMGDTQYF. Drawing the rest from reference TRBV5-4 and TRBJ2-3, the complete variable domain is ETGVTQSPTHLIKTRGQQVTLRCSSQSGHNTVSWYQQALGQGPQFIFQYYREEENGRGNFPPRFSGLQFPNYSSELNVNALELDDSALYLCASSPGTGLRMGDTQYFGPGTRLTVL.